The present TCR beta chain was sequenced within a study of blood T cell repertoires in COVID-19. Turning to the study itself: COVID-19 samples, acute and convalescent, were from the United States, Italy and Spain. Nucleic acid was either cDNA or gDNA, and it came from T cells, B-cell-depleted T cells, or PBMCs.

Trimming took 0 bases from V and 2 from J; bases not matched to a gene: 4. Germline CDR1 and CDR2: LGHNA and YSLEER. The CDR3 length is 17 residues. Sequencing used immunoSEQ multiplex PCR; TCRdb keeps in-frame clones, though not all of them. The sample lists about 220,000 clones, around 90% seen once, with 2.5% to 3% in the top ten. The clonotype comes from a woman younger than 45 who had recovered from COVID-19. The chain links TRBV4-3 to TRBJ2-5, with 12 bases fitting TRBD2. Sequencing was carried out using PBMCs or T cells enriched from blood (not recorded which). The CDR3 DNA reads TGCGCCAGCAGCCAAGAACTAGCGGGGGGATTACAAGAGACCCAGTACTTC. This translates into CASSQELAGGLQETQYF.